The 26 T cell receptor beta chains below were found in one sample sequenced in a study of blood T cell repertoires in COVID-19. Libraries were prepared by immunoSEQ multiplex PCR; TCRdb keeps only in-frame clonotypes and omits some of them. The sample has under 200,000 clones, around 86% seen once; the top ten hold roughly 3.5%. Sequenced material: peripheral blood. Every receptor here comes from a man between 65 and 85 years old with acute or convalescent COVID-19.

This rearrangement joins TRBV24-1 to TRBJ2-3; TRBD1 agrees at 8 bases. This CDR3 has 17 amino acids. V dropped 5 bases and J dropped 2; count of bases not matched to a gene: 11. Germline assignment: CDR1 KGHDR and CDR2 SFDVKD. The CDR3 DNA reads as TGTGCCACCAGTGCCTCTGGACAGGGAGGTGACACAGATACGCAGTATTTT. Its protein product is CATSASGQGGDTDTQYF.

The J gene is TRBJ2-3, the V gene TRBV4-2; 7 bases are a match to TRBD1. Germline CDR1 is LGHNA and CDR2 is YNFKEQ. V trimming: 4 bases; J trimming: 1 base; junction bases outside the gene matches: 8. The CDR3 consists of 16 residues. CDR3 amino acids: CASSPLGDSRTDTQYF. The DNA of the CDR3 is TGTGCCAGCAGCCCTCTAGGGGACAGTCGCACAGATACGCAGTATTTT.

The V and J genes are TRBV5-1 and TRBJ1-4; 7 bases are a match to TRBD1. Germline V gives CDR1 SGHRS, CDR2 YFSETQ. V gave up 6 bases and J gave up 0 bases; unmatched junction bases: 8. CDR3 length equals 16 residues. CDR3 DNA: TGCGCCAGCACCCGGACAGGCCCTGCAACTAATGAAAAACTGTTTTTT. Its translation is CASTRTGPATNEKLFF.

V usage is TRBV3-1 (or the pseudogene TRBV3-2) and J usage is TRBJ2-1, with D perhaps TRBD2 (5 bases). The germline V and J ends were trimmed by 1 base and 0 bases, with 16 bases remaining between them. The germline CDR1 and CDR2 sequences are LGHDT and YNNKEL (reference sequence). The CDR3 loop spans 18 amino acids. The DNA for the CDR3 is TGTGCCAGCAGCCAAGGGCCCCGGGGTTTCAGCTCCTACAATGAGCAGTTCTTC. It specifies CASSQGPRGFSSYNEQFF.

This chain links TRBV5-4 with TRBJ1-3; a possible D gene is TRBD1 (5 bases). Germline loops: CDR1 SGHNT, CDR2 YYREEE (reference sequence). CDR3 size: 15 residues. Trimming pared 4 bases from V and 0 bases from J, leaving 11 bases between. CDR3 region: CASSPTGDSGNTIYF. In nucleotides, the CDR3 is TGTGCCAGCAGCCCGACGGGGGACTCTGGAAACACCATATATTTT. The full variable domain, in which reference TRBV5-4 and TRBJ1-3 provide the parts outside the CDR3, is ETGVTQSPTHLIKTRGQQVTLRCSSQSGHNTVSWYQQALGQGPQFIFQYYREEENGRGNFPPRFSGLQFPNYSSELNVNALELDDSALYLCASSPTGDSGNTIYFGEGSWLTVV.

The V call is TRBV5-4, the J call TRBJ2-7; 7 positions match TRBD2. CDR3 length: 13 amino acids. In germline, CDR1 is SGHNT, CDR2 YYREEE (reference sequence). V shed 4 bases, J shed 3 bases, and the junction held 4 bases outside the gene matches. The CDR3 DNA sequence: TGTGCCAGCAGCGTAGCGGGCGGCTACGAGCAGTACTTC. This sequence encodes CASSVAGGYEQYF.

The chain is built from TRBV28 and TRBJ1-1; a possible D gene is TRBD1 (6 bases). Germline lookup yields CDR1 MDHEN and CDR2 SYDVKM. The CDR3 sequence is 15 residues long. V lost 2 bases, J lost 5 bases, and 15 bases lay in between. CDR3 amino acids: CASSLNQGRGTEAFF. The DNA for the CDR3 is TGTGCCAGCAGTTTAAATCAGGGGCGCGGGACTGAAGCTTTCTTT. The full variable domain, completed using reference TRBV28 and TRBJ1-1, is DVKVTQSSRYLVKRTGEKVFLECVQDMDHENMFWYRQDPGLGLRLIYFSYDVKMKEKGDIPEGYSVSREKKERFSLILESASTNQTSMYLCASSLNQGRGTEAFFGQGTRLTVV.

This clone was seen a few times. The chain couples TRBV5-4 to TRBJ2-7; 7 nucleotides line up with TRBD2. Trimming at V came to 2 bases and at J to 5 bases, leaving 13 bases not matched to a gene. This CDR3 is built from 16 residues. Germline assignment: CDR1 SGHNT and CDR2 YYREEE (reference sequence). The chain's CDR3 is CASSFGLVPSNDEQYF. Here the CDR3 DNA reads TGTGCCAGCAGCTTTGGACTAGTTCCCTCGAATGACGAGCAGTACTTC.

The rearrangement joins TRBV6-5 to TRBJ1-6, with no clear D. CDR1 MNHEY and CDR2 SVGAGI come from the germline V gene. Between the trimmed V and J ends, which lost 8 bases and 0 bases, there was a span of 8 bases. The CDR3 covers 14 residues. CDR3 bases: TGTGCCAGCCCAGGAAGCTCCTATAATTCACCCCTCCACTTT. Translation gives CASPGSSYNSPLHF.

The CDR3 nucleotides are TGTGCCAGTAACCTTGGGTCAGGTCGGCTCTATGGCTACACCTTC. Protein: CASNLGSGRLYGYTF. The gene calls are TRBV19 and TRBJ1-2; unclear D gene. The V gene lost 7 bases and the J gene lost 4 bases, with 19 bases spanning the gap. This CDR3 has 15 residues. CDR1 and CDR2 from the germline V gene are LNHDA and SQIVND (reference sequence).

This clone was counted between two and nine times. This chain uses TRBV6-6 with TRBJ1-2, with 9 bases identical to TRBD1. V was pared by 6 bases and J by 4 bases, with 6 bases of the junction left unmatched. The CDR3 is made up of 14 amino acids. Germline V gene sequence: CDR1 MNHNY, CDR2 SVGAGI (reference sequence). The CDR3 nucleotides are TGTGCCAGCAGAGAGGGGACAGGGAGCTATGGCTACACCTTC. Translating gives CASREGTGSYGYTF.

J is TRBJ2-7 and V is TRBV11-2; TRBD2 matches 7 bases. Germline V gene lookup returns CDR1 SGHAT and CDR2 FQNNGV. J gave up 0 bases and V 0 bases, and 8 bases lay outside the gene matches. This CDR3 spans 17 amino acids. CDR3 in DNA: TGTGCCAGCAGCTTAGATGATAGCGGGTTGAGCTCCTACGAGCAGTACTTC. This gives the protein CASSLDDSGLSSYEQYF.

The chain employs TRBV2 and TRBJ1-3; a weak D match, TRBD1 (6 bases). Trimming took 5 bases from V and 0 from J, leaving 8 bases between them. The CDR3 has 14 residues. Germline V gene sequence: CDR1 SNHLY, CDR2 FYNNEI. As DNA, the CDR3 is TGTGCCAGCAGTACAGGGTACTCTGGAAACACCATATATTTT. Amino acids: CASSTGYSGNTIYF.

The chain carries TRBV6-6 and TRBJ2-2; the D gene is possibly TRBD1 (6 bases). Trimming removed 8 bases from V and 1 base from J, with 11 bases in between. CDR3 length: 14 amino acids. Per germline, CDR1 MNHNY and CDR2 SVGAGI (reference sequence). This CDR3 is CASLLTGNTGELFF. CDR3 DNA: TGTGCCAGCCTCCTGACAGGGAACACCGGGGAGCTGTTTTTT.

The CDR3 sequence: CASSYYGGQGGGYTF. The CDR3 coding sequence is TGTGCCAGCAGTTACTACGGGGGACAGGGGGGTGGCTACACCTTC. The rearrangement uses TRBV6-5 and TRBJ1-2; 11 nucleotides match TRBD1. The CDR3 extends over 15 amino acids. Germline V gene sequence: CDR1 MNHEY, CDR2 SVGAGI. Trimming cost V 1 base and J 7 bases; bases outside gene matches: 5.

V gene TRBV7-2 combines with J gene TRBJ1-2; possibly TRBD1 for D (5 bases). Germline V gene sequence: CDR1 SGHTA, CDR2 FQGNSA. This CDR3 contains 15 residues. V lost 0 bases and J 1 base, leaving 9 bases between the germline ends. CDR3 coding DNA: TGTGCCAGCAGCTTAGCGCGGGGGATTAACTATGGCTACACCTTC. Amino acids: CASSLARGINYGYTF.

This rearrangement joins TRBV27 to TRBJ2-6; 8 positions match TRBD1. From germline, CDR1 is MNHEY and CDR2 SMNVEV (reference sequence). The CDR3 is made up of 17 amino acids. In DNA, the CDR3 is TGTCGAACTCTCCCGGGACAGGCCCCGTCTGGGGCCAACGTCCTGACTTTC. This encodes CRTLPGQAPSGANVLTF.

V and J are TRBV15 and TRBJ1-4; no clear D gene. There are 15 residues in the CDR3. The germline CDR1 and CDR2 sequences are LNHNV and YYDKDF (reference sequence). V lost 3 bases, J lost 0 bases, and 8 bases lay in between. The CDR3 loop reads CATSRSTSTNEKLFF. CDR3 nucleotides: TGTGCCACCAGCAGGAGCACCTCAACTAATGAAAAACTGTTTTTT.

V gene TRBV5-5 combines with J gene TRBJ2-7, with 8 bases that match TRBD1. CDR1 and CDR2 (germline): SGHKS, YYEKEE (reference sequence). This CDR3 has 14 residues. V shed 4 bases and J 2 bases; nucleotides not matched to a gene: 5. CDR3 nucleotides: TGTGCCAGCAGCCTGACAGGGGACCCCTACGAGCAGTACTTC. Its translation: CASSLTGDPYEQYF.

The CDR3 loop is CASSQGTSGVSEQFF. CDR3 in DNA: TGCGCCAGCAGCCAAGGGACTAGCGGGGTGAGTGAGCAGTTCTTC. The chain is built from TRBV4-3 and TRBJ2-1; 12 nucleotides align to TRBD2. The CDR3 extends over 15 amino acids. Germline V gene lookup returns CDR1 LGHNA and CDR2 YSLEER. V was pared by 1 base and J by 9 bases, with 4 bases of the junction left unmatched.

J is TRBJ2-3 and V is TRBV25-1; D perhaps matches TRBD2 (6 bases). The CDR3 loop spans 16 amino acids. V was pared by 8 bases and J by 2 bases, with 20 bases between. Germline V CDR1 and CDR2: MGHDK, SYGVNS. CDR3 sequence: CASQSGQGLSTDTQYF. Here the CDR3 DNA reads TGTGCCAGCCAGTCGGGGCAGGGACTTTCCACAGATACGCAGTATTTT.

V gene TRBV28 combines with J gene TRBJ1-5; TRBD1 aligns across 9 bases. The CDR3 is 13 amino acids. The V segment lost 9 bases and the J segment 5 bases; nucleotides outside the gene matches: 5. Germline V CDR1 and CDR2: MDHEN, SYDVKM. The CDR3 nucleotides read TGTGCCAGTAGGGACAGGGCCTATCAGCCCCAGCATTTT. Protein: CASRDRAYQPQHF. Full variable domain (rest looked up from reference TRBV28 and TRBJ1-5): DVKVTQSSRYLVKRTGEKVFLECVQDMDHENMFWYRQDPGLGLRLIYFSYDVKMKEKGDIPEGYSVSREKKERFSLILESASTNQTSMYLCASRDRAYQPQHFGDGTRLSIL.

As for this clone: An end of the junction differs from the germline gene, which may be a read error. This chain connects TRBV30 to TRBJ2-1, with TRBD1 as a possible D gene (6 bases). Germline assignment: CDR1 GTSNPN and CDR2 SVGIG (reference sequence). The CDR3 is made up of 13 amino acids. The CDR3 DNA is TGCGCGATATTCCGGGACACCTACAATGAGCAGTTCTTC. It translates to CAIFRDTYNEQFF.

The chain employs TRBV27 and TRBJ1-1; D might be TRBD1 (5 bases). CDR3 size: 14 residues. Germline V CDR1 and CDR2: MNHEY, SMNVEV (reference sequence). Between the trimmed V and J ends, which lost 3 bases and 2 bases, there was a span of 10 bases. The CDR3 reads CASSFGASNTEAFF. The CDR3 coding sequence is TGTGCCAGCAGTTTTGGGGCTAGTAACACTGAAGCTTTCTTT.

The V call is TRBV11-3, the J call TRBJ2-1; TRBD1 is a possible D gene (5 bases). This CDR3 contains 15 residues. Deletions cut 1 base from V and 5 bases from J, with 12 bases between. Per the germline V gene, CDR1 is SGHNT and CDR2 is YENEEA. CDR3 bases: TGTGCCAGCAGCTTAGTTAGGGGCCCTCACAATGAGCAGTTCTTC. Its protein product is CASSLVRGPHNEQFF. The complete variable domain, with remaining parts taken from reference TRBV11-3 and TRBJ2-1, reads EAGVVQSPRYKIIEKKQPVAFWCNPISGHNTLYWYLQNLGQGPELLIRYENEEAVDDSQLPKDRFSAERLKGVDSTLKIQPAELGDSAVYLCASSLVRGPHNEQFFGPGTRLTVL.

This clone appeared a few times. The genes are TRBV9 and TRBJ1-1; D possibly corresponds to TRBD1 (5 bases). The germline CDR1 and CDR2 sequences are SGDLS and YYNGEE. The CDR3 totals 15 residues. Trimming cost V 0 bases and J 6 bases, with 15 bases left between them. This CDR3 is CASSVDAQGRAEAFF. The CDR3 coding sequence is TGTGCCAGCAGCGTAGACGCCCAGGGTAGGGCTGAAGCTTTCTTT.